This is a list of T cell receptor beta chains from one sample in a study of T cell responses to AZD1222 COVID-19 vaccine. Only in-frame clones appear in the TCRdb table, and some are missing; sequencing was by immunoSEQ multiplex PCR. The top ten clones hold 20% to 25% of a sample with tens of thousands of clones, 70% to 90% of them seen once. Material: peripheral blood, obtained on day 0 of AZD1222 vaccination. All receptors come from an adult in good health. The CDR3 runs from the conserved cysteine through the conserved F or W. Fields, in order: V gene, J gene, CDR3 protein.

TRBV3-1/TRBV3-2	TRBJ1-2	CASSTRGDYYGYTF
TRBV5-1	TRBJ1-1	CASSLEQLGTEAFF
TRBV29-1	TRBJ2-3	CSVVGAGGTDTQYF
TRBV24-1	TRBJ1-2	CATSEEGHGYTF
TRBV2	TRBJ2-3	CASIPGLAGADTQYF
TRBV11-2	TRBJ1-5	CASSLQGSNQPQHF
TRBV2	TRBJ2-3	CASSPTDTDTQYF
TRBV6-1	TRBJ2-5	CASSDPAGGRKTQYF
TRBV25-1	TRBJ2-7	CASSESPLHHEQYF
TRBV3-1/TRBV3-2	TRBJ2-7	CASSSSGGGEQYF
TRBV10-2	TRBJ1-4	CASSAVTGQEKLFF
TRBV19	TRBJ1-5	CASSKQGARVNQPQHF
TRBV27	TRBJ2-7	CASSLGPSYEQYF
TRBV4-2	TRBJ1-5	CASSQDQGVGEPQHF
TRBV5-1	TRBJ2-5	CASSYQGRGQETQYF
TRBV11-2	TRBJ1-1	CASSSGGGPNTEAFF
TRBV28	TRBJ2-7	CASSFLSGGSSYEQYF
TRBV10-1	TRBJ2-5	CASSESPGFGMETQYF
TRBV7-2	TRBJ2-7	CASSLSGVYEQYF
TRBV9	TRBJ1-6	CASSVGKNNSPLHF
TRBV5-1	TRBJ1-3	CASGEGNTIYF
TRBV15	TRBJ2-5	CATSREPTAGLMTQYF
TRBV28	TRBJ1-2	CASSLWGGYGYTF
TRBV5-5	TRBJ1-6	CASSLDMGGGSPLHF
TRBV27	TRBJ1-4	CASRGTGGVEKLFF
TRBV7-6	TRBJ2-7	CASSPRPGTSGLYEQYF
TRBV30	TRBJ1-1	CAWTHPRGAAFF
TRBV12-3/TRBV12-4	TRBJ2-1	CASRWTLNEQFF
TRBV12-3/TRBV12-4	TRBJ1-5	CASGQRTWPQHF
TRBV5-1	TRBJ2-1	CASMGIHEQFF
TRBV19	TRBJ1-5	CASSRTGGSKPQHF
TRBV4-1	TRBJ1-5	CASSQVADNQPQHF
TRBV6-2/TRBV6-3	TRBJ2-2	CASSPLGSSTGELFF
TRBV5-1	TRBJ2-5	CASSQASGVAETQYF
TRBV6-5	TRBJ1-1	CAVQLPGIMNTEAFF
TRBV27	TRBJ1-2	CASRPGQGYYGYTF
TRBV15	TRBJ1-5	CATSRDPGQPQHF
TRBV5-1	TRBJ1-4	CASSLGTGNPNEKLFF
TRBV27	TRBJ2-5	CASSPGFGLWETQYF
TRBV19	TRBJ1-1	CASSMQSVNTEAFF
TRBV11-3	TRBJ1-1	CASSPDNTEAFF
TRBV15	TRBJ1-1	CATSGRDRAMNTEAFF
TRBV5-4	TRBJ2-1	CASSLSGRGQIF
TRBV7-9	TRBJ1-6	CASSSEQGVNSPLHF
TRBV6-2/TRBV6-3	TRBJ2-3	CASSYEGRQGSTDTQYF
TRBV10-3	TRBJ2-7	CAISESTGTYEQYF